This entry lists 21 T cell receptor beta chains sequenced from one sample in a study of early T cells in non-severe SARS-CoV-2 infection. TCRdb used MiXCR to reprocess the 5' RACE reads, holding one entry per CDR3 protein. The sample contains over 55,000 distinct CDR3 sequences, roughly 10% of which appear only once. Sequencing was done on a sample of whole blood. The receptors stem from an adult who was a healthcare worker with PCR-confirmed SARS-CoV-2 infection or an uninfected control (not recorded which).

This rearrangement joins TRBV15 to TRBJ1-5; D unresolved. The CDR3 extends over 14 amino acids. CDR1 LNHNV and CDR2 YYDKDF come from the germline V gene (reference sequence). V lost 5 bases and J 5 bases, leaving 13 bases between the germline ends. The CDR3 bases are TGTGCCACCAGCGACCCCCCGCAGGATCAGCCCCAGCATTTT. Translation: CATSDPPQDQPQHF.

This chain joins TRBV11-1 and TRBJ2-1; D might be TRBD1 or TRBD2, each matching 5 bases. CDR1 is SGHAT, CDR2 FQDESV, per germline (reference sequence). CDR3 length: 15 amino acids. Trimming removed 1 base at V and 2 bases at J, with 9 bases between. The chain's CDR3 is CASSLGGGAYNEQFF. For the CDR3, the DNA is TGTGCCAGCAGCTTAGGTGGGGGAGCCTACAATGAGCAGTTCTTC. Full variable domain (rest looked up from reference TRBV11-1 and TRBJ2-1): EAEVAQSPRYKITEKSQAVAFWCDPISGHATLYWYRQILGQGPELLVQFQDESVVDDSQLPKDRFSAERLKGVDSTLKIQPAELGDSAMYLCASSLGGGAYNEQFFGPGTRLTVL.

This clonotype was counted only a few times. This chain links TRBV29-1 with TRBJ2-3, with 7 bases fitting TRBD1. V lost 6 bases, J lost 0 bases, and 3 bases stayed unmatched. CDR1 is SQVTM and CDR2 is ANQGSEA in the germline V gene. This CDR3 region has 13 residues. This chain's CDR3 is CSVTGESTDTQYF. In DNA form, the CDR3 reads TGCAGCGTCACAGGGGAAAGCACAGATACGCAGTATTTT.

Only a few counts were recorded for this clonotype. The chain has TRBV3-1 and TRBJ2-6; D is undetermined. This CDR3 region has 13 residues. Germline CDR1 and CDR2: LGHDT and YNNKEL (reference sequence). V lost 3 bases, J lost 2 bases, and 2 bases lay in between. The CDR3 reads CASSQAGANVLTF. For the CDR3, the DNA is TGTGCCAGCAGCCAGGCTGGGGCCAACGTCCTGACTTTC.

Ten or more counts support this clonotype. This chain connects TRBV20-1 to TRBJ2-5, with D perhaps matching TRBD1 (7 bases). Germline lookup yields CDR1 DFQATT and CDR2 SNEGSKA (reference sequence). The CDR3 extends over 13 amino acids. V was clipped by 7 bases and J by 5 bases, with 17 bases between them. CDR3 protein: CSVSTGDSETQYF. The CDR3, as DNA: TGCAGTGTTAGCACGGGGGACAGTGAGACCCAGTACTTC.

This clonotype showed up many times. The rearrangement joins TRBV6-6 to TRBJ2-7, with unresolved D. Trimming pared 8 bases from V and 3 bases from J, leaving 11 bases between. Germline CDR1 MNHNY, CDR2 SVGAGI (reference sequence). The CDR3 spans 12 residues. The CDR3, as DNA: TGTGCCAGCGAGTCCAGGAGCTACGAGCAGTACTTC. Protein sequence: CASESRSYEQYF.

This clonotype was found many times. The genes are TRBV7-3 and TRBJ2-1; 7 bases line up with TRBD2. CDR3 length: 15 residues. Germline V gene data show CDR1 as SGHTA and CDR2 as FQGTGA. V was clipped by 0 bases and J by 4 bases; unmatched bases: 3. Here the CDR3 reads CASSLTPAGYNEQFF. The CDR3 nucleotides read TGTGCCAGCAGCTTAACTCCAGCGGGATACAATGAGCAGTTCTTC.

In this sample, this clonotype turned up many times. The rearrangement joins TRBV6-6 to TRBJ2-3, with D possibly being TRBD1 (6 bases). The V end lost 6 bases, the J end lost 1 base, and 8 bases lay between the germline ends. CDR1 and CDR2 from the germline V gene are MNHNY and SVGAGI (reference sequence). The CDR3 has 13 residues. CDR3 residues: CASRQGGTDTQYF. The CDR3 DNA sequence: TGTGCCAGCAGACAGGGTGGCACAGATACGCAGTATTTT.

There are a few counts of this clonotype. V is TRBV12-3 or TRBV12-4 and J is TRBJ2-1; unclear D gene. This CDR3 region has 13 residues. V lost 3 bases and J 8 bases, leaving 11 bases between the germline ends. The CDR3 DNA follows: TGTGCCAGCAGTTTGGGCAGGTCATATGAGCAGTTCTTC. Amino acid sequence: CASSLGRSYEQFF.

This clonotype was observed many times. V usage is TRBV20-1 and J usage is TRBJ2-1, with D perhaps TRBD1 or TRBD2 (5 bases each). The CDR3 is 13 amino acids. Trimming removed 3 bases from V and 5 bases from J, with 11 bases in between. In germline, CDR1 is DFQATT, CDR2 SNEGSKA (reference sequence). The CDR3 DNA follows: TGCAGTGCTAGGGGACCTTGGGACAATGAGCAGTTCTTC. Residues: CSARGPWDNEQFF.

This clonotype has a count of ten or more. J is TRBJ2-3 and V is TRBV11-2; 10 bases fit TRBD2. The length of the CDR3 is 16 residues. The germline V gene encodes CDR1 SGHAT and CDR2 FQNNGV. Unmatched junction bases numbered 5, after V lost 5 bases and J lost 0 bases. CDR3 bases: TGTGCCAGCAGCCAATGGACTAGCGGTAGCACAGATACGCAGTATTTT. As protein: CASSQWTSGSTDTQYF.

This clonotype was observed many times. The chain employs TRBV6-2 or TRBV6-3 and TRBJ2-1; D is uncertain. CDR1 MNHEY and CDR2 SVGEGT come from the germline V gene. V lost 7 bases and J lost 6, with 4 bases in between. This CDR3 comprises 10 residues. The CDR3 loop reads CASITNEQFF. DNA for the CDR3: TGTGCCAGCATCACCAATGAGCAGTTCTTC.

This clonotype was observed many times. The chain combines TRBV6-1 with TRBJ1-5; tentative D call: TRBD1 (6 bases). Germline V gene sequence: CDR1 MNHNS, CDR2 SASEGT. V shed 5 bases and J shed 7 bases, with 12 bases lying between them. The CDR3 totals 13 residues. Written as DNA, the CDR3 is TGTGCCAGCAGTCCACAGGGTTTCCAGCCCCAGCATTTT. Translated, it gives CASSPQGFQPQHF.

Many counts were recorded for this clonotype. The V gene is TRBV7-9, the J gene TRBJ1-1; 10 bases align to TRBD1. The junction had 10 bases not matched to a gene; V was cut back by 1 base and J by 11 bases. Germline V gives CDR1 SEHNR, CDR2 FQNEAQ (reference sequence). CDR3 length: 15 amino acids. The CDR3 coding sequence is TGTGCCAGCAGCTTAGGCCGCCCGGGACAGGGGAAGGCTTTCTTT. Amino acids: CASSLGRPGQGKAFF. The full variable domain, its missing parts supplied by reference TRBV7-9 and TRBJ1-1, is DTGVSQNPRHKITKRGQNVTFRCDPISEHNRLYWYRQTLGQGPEFLTYFQNEAQLEKSRLLSDRFSAERPKGSFSTLEIQRTEQGDSAMYLCASSLGRPGQGKAFFGQGTRLTVV.

The J gene is TRBJ1-2, the V gene TRBV12-3 or TRBV12-4; 10 nucleotides match TRBD1. V gave up 7 bases and J gave up 5 bases; unmatched junction bases: 10. CDR3 length: 15 amino acids. CDR3 sequence: CASKGDRQGAYGYTF. The CDR3 coding sequence is TGTGCCAGCAAAGGGGACCGACAGGGGGCATATGGCTACACCTTC.

Ten or more counts support this clonotype. V usage is TRBV11-2 and J usage is TRBJ2-3, with unresolved D. This CDR3 is 15 amino acids long. Germline CDR1 and CDR2: SGHAT and FQNNGV. V was shortened by 1 base and J by 0 bases, with 8 bases between the two germline ends. The CDR3 bases are TGTGCCAGCAGCTTAGGACCGCCGAGCACAGATACGCAGTATTTT. As protein: CASSLGPPSTDTQYF.

This clonotype was found many times. The chain is built from TRBV4-3 and TRBJ2-3; D remains unclear. Trimming cost V 2 bases and J 3 bases, with 9 bases left between them. Germline-derived CDR1 and CDR2 are LGHNA and YSLEER. The CDR3 covers 14 residues. CDR3 bases: TGCGCCAGCAGCCAATCCACCACTACAGATACGCAGTATTTT. As protein: CASSQSTTTDTQYF.

This clonotype showed up just a few times. The chain links TRBV18 to TRBJ2-5; TRBD2 is a possible D gene (6 bases). Germline V lookup: CDR1 KGHSH, CDR2 LQKENI. This CDR3 region has 14 residues. V was shortened by 2 bases and J by 4 bases, with 11 bases between the two germline ends. For the CDR3, the DNA is TGTGCCAGCTCACCAGGGGGACTCCGAGAGACCCAGTACTTC. Residues: CASSPGGLRETQYF.

This clonotype was seen many times. The chain couples TRBV18 to TRBJ1-2; D ambiguous. With 2 bases removed from V and 1 base from J, the gap between germline ends came to 11 bases. Germline V CDR1 and CDR2: KGHSH, LQKENI. This CDR3 comprises 15 residues. CDR3 loop: CASSPNAYNNYGYTF. The DNA for the CDR3 is TGTGCCAGCTCACCAAACGCCTATAATAACTATGGCTACACCTTC.

This clonotype was recorded many times. The V call is TRBV12-3 or TRBV12-4, the J call TRBJ1-1; D gene ambiguous. The CDR3 runs to 14 residues. The V end lost 5 bases, the J end lost 0 bases, and 10 bases lay between the germline ends. The CDR3 spells CASSRSLMNTEAFF. CDR3 in DNA: TGTGCCAGCAGTCGCTCACTGATGAACACTGAAGCTTTCTTT.

This clonotype was counted a few times. The chain carries TRBV12-3 or TRBV12-4 and TRBJ2-3, with TRBD2 matching over 9 bases. V lost 4 bases, J lost 5 bases, and 7 bases stayed unmatched. This CDR3 has 15 amino acids. The CDR3 loop reads CASSSQREAVDTQYF. For the CDR3, the DNA is TGTGCCAGCAGTTCCCAGCGGGAGGCGGTAGATACGCAGTATTTT.